One T cell receptor (beta chain) is described in this entry. The sample comes from a study of control samples from healthy donors and cancer patients. Only in-frame clones appear in the TCRdb table, and some are missing; sequencing was by immunoSEQ multiplex PCR. The data contain about 130,000 clones, roughly 87% of them singletons. The CDR3 length is 15 residues. V lost 6 bases to trimming and J lost 3 bases; unmatched junction nucleotides: 7. In germline, CDR1 is SGHTA, CDR2 FQGTGA. The clonotype was recovered from a man aged 18 to 30 in good health. The chain uses TRBV7-3 and TRBJ2-2; TRBD2 aligns across 7 bases. Sample: blood. CDR3 in amino acids: CASRKGLTDTGELFF. CDR3 nucleotides: TGTGCCAGCAGGAAGGGACTAACCGACACCGGGGAGCTGTTTTTT.